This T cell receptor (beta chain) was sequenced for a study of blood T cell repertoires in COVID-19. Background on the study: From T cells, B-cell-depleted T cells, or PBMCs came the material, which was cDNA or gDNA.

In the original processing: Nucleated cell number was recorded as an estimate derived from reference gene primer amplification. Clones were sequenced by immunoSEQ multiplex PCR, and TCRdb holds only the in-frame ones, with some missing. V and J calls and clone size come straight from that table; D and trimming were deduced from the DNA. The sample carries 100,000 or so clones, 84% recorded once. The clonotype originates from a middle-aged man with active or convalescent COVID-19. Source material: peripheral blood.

This CDR3 is CASTVSGGAGYEQYF. CDR3 in DNA: TGTGCCAGCACCGTTAGCGGGGGGGCAGGCTACGAGCAGTACTTC. The chain has TRBV7-6 and TRBJ2-7, with TRBD2 identical over 11 bases. The CDR3 extends over 15 amino acids. The J segment lost 3 bases and the V segment lost 7 bases, leaving 8 bases of the junction unmatched. CDR1 is SGHVS, CDR2 FNYEAQ, per germline.